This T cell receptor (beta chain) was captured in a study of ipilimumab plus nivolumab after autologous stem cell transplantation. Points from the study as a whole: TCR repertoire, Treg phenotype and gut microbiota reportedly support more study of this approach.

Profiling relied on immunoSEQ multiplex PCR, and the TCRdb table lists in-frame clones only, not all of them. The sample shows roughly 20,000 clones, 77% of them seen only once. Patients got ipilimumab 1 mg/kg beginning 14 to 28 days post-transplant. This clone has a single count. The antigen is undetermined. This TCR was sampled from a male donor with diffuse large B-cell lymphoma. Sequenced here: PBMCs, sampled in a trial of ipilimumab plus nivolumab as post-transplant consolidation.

This CDR3 reads CASRRRDWEPQHF. The CDR3 nucleotides are TGTGCCAGCCGGCGCAGGGATTGGGAGCCCCAGCATTTT. V and J are TRBV28 and TRBJ1-5; D possibly corresponds to TRBD1 (5 bases). The CDR3 extends over 13 amino acids. Looked up from germline, CDR1 is MDHEN and CDR2 is SYDVKM. Trimming took 8 bases from V and 8 from J, leaving 16 bases between them.